One sample yielded the 25 T cell receptor beta chains listed below, sequenced in a study of T cells after yellow fever vaccination. TCRdb re-called the 5' RACE reads through MiXCR, storing one row per CDR3 protein. Here the sample spans 550,000 or so distinct CDR3 sequences, approximately 21% being singletons. The specimen comprised PBMCs, sampled 15 days after the yellow fever booster vaccination. The receptors come from a young man who received the YFV17D yellow fever vaccine.

The chain joins TRBV7-8 to TRBJ2-3; D not certain. CDR1 is SGHVS and CDR2 is FQNEAQ in the germline V gene. V lost 4 bases and J lost 2, with 4 bases in between. This CDR3 has 12 residues. CDR3 DNA sequence: TGTGCCAGCAGCTACTACACAGATACGCAGTATTTT. Translated: CASSYYTDTQYF.

In its sample, this clonotype was seen a few times. This chain connects TRBV12-3 or TRBV12-4 to TRBJ1-1, with a weak D call TRBD1 (5 bases). The CDR3 runs to 13 residues. Trimming pared 2 bases from V and 6 bases from J, leaving 10 bases between. As DNA, the CDR3 is TGTGCCAGCAGTTTAACAGGTTCGGCTGAAGCTTTCTTT. Translated, it gives CASSLTGSAEAFF.

The chain uses TRBV5-4 and TRBJ2-1; D perhaps matches TRBD2 (6 bases). The CDR3 has 15 residues. CDR1 SGHNT and CDR2 YYREEE come from the germline V gene (reference sequence). The germline V and J ends were trimmed by 4 bases and 10 bases, with 21 bases remaining between them. The CDR3 region has the DNA TGTGCCAGCAGCGCTAGGACTATTTCCGCTAGCGAGCAGTTCTTC. This translates into CASSARTISASEQFF.

V usage is TRBV20-1 and J usage is TRBJ2-2; the D is unclear. Per germline, CDR1 DFQATT and CDR2 SNEGSKA (reference sequence). Trimming stripped 2 bases from V and 4 bases from J, with 8 bases between. This CDR3 comprises 13 residues. The CDR3 DNA is TGCAGTGCTAGATCGGCCATCACCGGGGAGCTGTTTTTT. It translates to CSARSAITGELFF.

This clonotype was picked up many times. The chain links TRBV28 to TRBJ1-2; 9 bases fit TRBD1. Trimming removed 5 bases from V and 4 bases from J; junction bases left unmatched: 5. CDR1 is MDHEN, CDR2 SYDVKM, per germline. The CDR3 consists of 14 residues. CDR3 residues: CASSGGQGPYGYTF. Here the CDR3 DNA reads TGTGCCAGCAGTGGCGGACAGGGGCCCTATGGCTACACCTTC.

The J gene is TRBJ2-7, the V gene TRBV2, with D possibly being TRBD1 or TRBD2 (5 bases each). CDR1 SNHLY and CDR2 FYNNEI come from the germline V gene. Trimming took 6 bases from V and 6 from J, leaving 18 bases between them. This CDR3 comprises 14 residues. The CDR3, as DNA: TGTGCCAGCAGATACCTAGCCAGGGCCGGCGAGCAGTACTTC. Amino acid sequence: CASRYLARAGEQYF.

This clonotype was counted only a few times. The chain employs TRBV5-6 and TRBJ2-7; D gene ambiguous. V was clipped by 0 bases and J by 4 bases, with 14 bases between them. CDR3 length equals 15 residues. Germline CDR1 SGHDT, CDR2 YYEEEE. This CDR3 is CASSLGPPRGYEQYF. CDR3 sequence (DNA): TGTGCCAGCAGCTTGGGACCACCAAGAGGTTACGAGCAGTACTTC.

This clonotype was picked up a small number of times. V gene TRBV10-3 combines with J gene TRBJ2-1; TRBD1 aligns across 9 bases. V was clipped by 4 bases and J by 7 bases; unmatched bases: 11. Germline V gene sequence: CDR1 ENHRY, CDR2 SYGVKD. The CDR3 has 16 amino acids. Here the CDR3 DNA reads TGTGCCATCAGTGGGGGACGCGGTGACAGGGGGAATGAGCAGTTCTTC. Protein: CAISGGRGDRGNEQFF.

This clonotype has a count of ten or more. The chain combines TRBV5-5 with TRBJ1-2, with D unclear. Germline CDR1 reads SGHKS; CDR2 reads YYEKEE (reference sequence). This CDR3 spans 12 amino acids. Trimming cost V 2 bases and J 2 bases, with 4 bases left between them. The CDR3 region is CASSLQNYGYTF. CDR3 DNA sequence: TGTGCCAGCAGCTTACAGAACTATGGCTACACCTTC. The full variable domain, its missing parts supplied by reference TRBV5-5 and TRBJ1-2, is DAGVTQSPTHLIKTRGQQVTLRCSPISGHKSVSWYQQVLGQGPQFIFQYYEKEERGRGNFPDRFSARQFPNYSSELNVNALLLGDSALYLCASSLQNYGYTFGSGTRLTVV.

This clonotype was seen a few times. The DNA of the CDR3 is TGTGCCAGCAGCTTAGTTCTTCTCGGGACCCAGTACTTC. Its translation is CASSLVLLGTQYF. The J gene is TRBJ2-5, the V gene TRBV7-6; D call uncertain. CDR1 is SGHVS, CDR2 FNYEAQ, per germline. V was pared by 1 base and J by 7 bases, with 10 bases between. The CDR3 has 13 amino acids.

The chain carries TRBV18 and TRBJ1-1, with 7 bases aligning to TRBD1. The J segment lost 1 base and the V segment lost 6 bases, leaving 8 bases of the junction unmatched. Germline V lookup: CDR1 KGHSH, CDR2 LQKENI. CDR3 length: 15 residues. CDR3 nucleotides: TGTGCCAGCTCGGCGACAGGGAGTGGGAACACTGAAGCTTTCTTT. Translation gives CASSATGSGNTEAFF. The variable domain in full, completed from reference TRBV18 and TRBJ1-1, reads NAGVMQNPRHLVRRRGQEARLRCSPMKGHSHVYWYRQLPEEGLKFMVYLQKENIIDESGMPKERFSAEFPKEGPSILRIQQVVRGDSAAYFCASSATGSGNTEAFFGQGTRLTVV.

In its sample, this clonotype was seen a few times. The rearrangement links TRBV6-6 to TRBJ2-5; D gene unclear. The CDR3 is 11 residues long. The V gene's germline CDR1 is MNHNY and CDR2 SVGAGI (reference sequence). Trimming removed 7 bases at V and 0 bases at J, with 3 bases between. CDR3: CASTYQETQYF. For the CDR3, the DNA is TGTGCCAGCACCTACCAAGAGACCCAGTACTTC.

This sequence joins TRBV23-1 and TRBJ2-4, with 9 bases identical to TRBD1. Being an ORF, TRBV23-1 has a function that is uncertain. The CDR3 consists of 16 residues. J was trimmed by 2 bases and V by 4 bases; bases with no gene match: 6. The CDR3 region has the DNA TGCGCCAGCAGTCTCTGGACAGGGGAGACCAAAAACATTCAGTACTTC. Protein: CASSLWTGETKNIQYF.

In this sample, this clonotype turned up a few times. This chain connects TRBV20-1 to TRBJ2-1; D remains ambiguous. The V and J ends lost 4 bases and 4 bases respectively, with 20 bases between them. CDR3 length equals 16 residues. The V gene's germline CDR1 is DFQATT and CDR2 SNEGSKA (reference sequence). CDR3 nucleotides: TGCAGTGCTACAAGGACGACCTCCTTTGGGTACAATGAGCAGTTCTTC. Its protein is CSATRTTSFGYNEQFF.

The rearrangement joins TRBV20-1 to TRBJ1-5; D call uncertain. Deletions cut 0 bases from V and 0 bases from J, with 9 bases between. The CDR3 has 15 amino acids. Per germline, CDR1 DFQATT and CDR2 SNEGSKA (reference sequence). The CDR3 is CSARDSRSSNQPQHF. The CDR3 DNA sequence: TGCAGTGCTAGAGATAGCAGAAGTAGCAATCAGCCCCAGCATTTT.

CDR3 loop: CASSDGSNQPQHF. In nucleotides, the CDR3 is TGTGCCAGCTCGGACGGTAGCAATCAGCCCCAGCATTTT. The chain uses TRBV9 and TRBJ1-5, with D unclear. V was clipped by 7 bases and J by 0 bases, with 8 bases between them. The CDR3 sequence is 13 residues long. Looked up from germline, CDR1 is SGDLS and CDR2 is YYNGEE.

CDR3 nucleotides: TGTGCCAGCAGTTTATACGGGGGGTATGAGCAGTTCTTC. It specifies CASSLYGGYEQFF. The gene calls are TRBV12-3 or TRBV12-4 and TRBJ2-1, with TRBD2 matching 7 bases. The CDR3 spans 13 residues. V trimming: 2 bases; J trimming: 8 bases; junction bases outside the gene matches: 3.

This clonotype was seen more than once but under ten times. This chain joins TRBV9 and TRBJ2-7, with a weak D call TRBD2 (6 bases). Germline loops: CDR1 SGDLS, CDR2 YYNGEE. The CDR3 totals 15 residues. V lost 0 bases, J lost 2 bases, and 12 bases lay in between. The CDR3 coding sequence is TGTGCCAGCAGCGTAGTCGGTAGCGGAGCCTACGAGCAGTACTTC. Protein: CASSVVGSGAYEQYF.

This clonotype came up a few times. The chain employs TRBV20-1 and TRBJ2-1; D is unresolved. V was trimmed by 6 bases and J by 6 bases, leaving 15 bases between them. Germline V CDR1 and CDR2: DFQATT, SNEGSKA (reference sequence). This CDR3 contains 13 residues. CDR3 DNA sequence: TGCAGTGCGGTCCCCCCGGTCGCCAATGAGCAGTTCTTC. As protein: CSAVPPVANEQFF.

CDR3 protein: CASKPRSYEQYF. The CDR3 DNA is TGTGCCAGCAAGCCTCGCTCCTACGAGCAGTACTTC. The genes are TRBV9 and TRBJ2-7; D gene ambiguous. There are 12 residues in the CDR3. V gave up 6 bases and J gave up 0 bases, with 7 bases separating them. Germline-derived CDR1 and CDR2 are SGDLS and YYNGEE.

The V gene is TRBV14, the J gene TRBJ2-7; D unclear. There are 14 residues in the CDR3. Germline V CDR1 and CDR2: SGHDN, FVKESK. Trimming removed 2 bases from V and 2 bases from J, with 10 bases in between. CDR3 sequence (DNA): TGTGCCAGCAGCCAAAGACCCGGGCCCTACGAGCAGTACTTC. Translating it yields CASSQRPGPYEQYF.

This clonotype was seen a handful of times. The chain couples TRBV7-2 to TRBJ2-7; maybe TRBD2 (6 bases). The length of the CDR3 is 13 residues. Trimming took 6 bases from V and 3 from J, leaving 12 bases between them. Germline CDR1 is SGHTA and CDR2 is FQGNSA. CDR3 amino acids: CASRQSGSYEQYF. CDR3 DNA: TGTGCCAGCAGGCAATCCGGGAGCTACGAGCAGTACTTC.

The gene calls are TRBV27 and TRBJ2-7; TRBD2 might be the D (6 bases). Deletions cut 3 bases from V and 3 bases from J, with 9 bases between. There are 13 residues in the CDR3. Germline V gives CDR1 MNHEY, CDR2 SMNVEV (reference sequence). DNA of the CDR3: TGTGCCAGCAGTTTTGCGGGGAGCTACGAGCAGTACTTC. It specifies CASSFAGSYEQYF.

In the case of this clonotype: A read error may explain this, as a much larger clone is one base away. The chain combines TRBV6-5 with TRBJ2-5; 7 bases match TRBD1. This CDR3 contains 14 residues. The germline V gene encodes CDR1 MNHEY and CDR2 SVGAGI. The CDR3 nucleotides read TGTGCCAGCAGTTACGCTAGGGGGCAAGAGACCCGGTACTTC. This codes for CASSYARGQETRYF.

In its sample, this clonotype was seen a few times. The chain has TRBV12-3 or TRBV12-4 and TRBJ2-3; 8 nucleotides align to TRBD2. J was trimmed by 6 bases and V by 6 bases; bases with no gene match: 11. CDR3 length equals 15 residues. The CDR3 here is CASRPTSGGGDTQYF. CDR3 nucleotide sequence: TGTGCCAGCAGACCCACTAGCGGAGGAGGGGATACGCAGTATTTT.